These 29 T cell receptor beta chains were sequenced from one sample in a study of radiotherapy plus CTLA-4 blockade in lung cancer. Measured with immunoSEQ multiplex PCR; TCRdb has only the in-frame clones, and not every one. Among roughly 44,000 clones, roughly 88% were seen once, and the ten largest hold about 7.2%. Source: peripheral blood, taken from a patient treated with radiotherapy plus ipilimumab. Receptor source: a human donor with non-small cell lung cancer whose response to radiotherapy plus ipilimumab could not be evaluated.

The chain uses TRBV9 and TRBJ2-3; possible D gene TRBD2, 6 bases. The CDR3 covers 15 residues. Germline CDR1 is SGDLS and CDR2 is YYNGEE. V lost 6 bases, J lost 4 bases, and 18 bases lay in between. DNA of the CDR3: TGTGCCAGCACCCGGTCCGGAGGGTGGGCAGATACGCAGTATTTT. It specifies CASTRSGGWADTQYF.

The rearrangement joins TRBV27 to TRBJ1-6; no clear D. V was trimmed by 1 base and J by 12 bases, leaving 13 bases between them. This CDR3 contains 14 residues. Per germline, CDR1 MNHEY and CDR2 SMNVEV (reference sequence). DNA of the CDR3: TGTGCCAGCAGTTTATGGCCGGGTACTGGACCCCTCCACTTT. Translating it yields CASSLWPGTGPLHF.

The chain has TRBV7-9 and TRBJ2-7, with D possibly matching TRBD1 (7 bases). The CDR3 has 16 residues. Germline CDR1 and CDR2: SEHNR and FQNEAQ (reference sequence). Between the trimmed V and J ends, which lost 4 bases and 6 bases, there was a span of 22 bases. The CDR3 DNA follows: TGTGCCAGCAGCTCAGGGGGACTCCGGCGGACGGGCGAGCAGTACTTC. It codes for CASSSGGLRRTGEQYF.

The chain couples TRBV11-2 to TRBJ2-7, with 8 bases fitting TRBD1. The CDR3 loop spans 14 amino acids. V lost 1 base and J lost 2; bases outside the gene matches: 1. The germline V gene has CDR1 SGHAT and CDR2 FQNNGV. CDR3 amino acids: CASSLGGQAYEQYF. The CDR3 DNA reads TGTGCCAGCAGCTTAGGGGGACAGGCCTACGAGCAGTACTTC. The full variable domain, completed using reference TRBV11-2 and TRBJ2-7, is EAGVAQSPRYKIIEKRQSVAFWCNPISGHATLYWYQQILGQGPKLLIQFQNNGVVDDSQLPKDRFSAERLKGVDSTLKIQPAKLEDSAVYLCASSLGGQAYEQYFGPGTRLTVT.

In nucleotides, the CDR3 is TGTGCCAGCAGCCTAGCGGGAAGGGTCGGCGAGCAGTACTTC. Amino acids: CASSLAGRVGEQYF. J is TRBJ2-7 and V is TRBV11-3; 9 nucleotides align to TRBD2. The V and J ends lost 5 bases and 6 bases, in that order; junction bases with no gene match: 8. In germline, CDR1 is SGHNT, CDR2 YENEEA. The CDR3 is 14 amino acids.

The gene calls are TRBV5-4 and TRBJ1-2, with TRBD1 identical over 11 bases. The CDR3 consists of 18 residues. After removal of 4 bases from V and 4 bases from J, the junction contained 15 bases not matched to a gene. The germline gives CDR1 SGHNT, CDR2 YYREEE (reference sequence). CDR3 nucleotide sequence: TGTGCCAGCAGCCCCGGGGGGGACAGGGGGTATTATAGCTATGGCTACACCTTC. Translation gives CASSPGGDRGYYSYGYTF.

The V call is TRBV28, the J call TRBJ1-4, with 9 bases lining up with TRBD1. There are 17 residues in the CDR3. The junction had 8 bases not matched to a gene; V was cut back by 1 base and J by 5 bases. The germline V gene has CDR1 MDHEN and CDR2 SYDVKM. This CDR3 is CASSLSGTGRRNEKLFF. In DNA form, the CDR3 reads TGTGCCAGCAGTTTATCCGGGACAGGGCGTAGGAATGAAAAACTGTTTTTT. The complete variable domain, with remaining parts taken from reference TRBV28 and TRBJ1-4, reads DVKVTQSSRYLVKRTGEKVFLECVQDMDHENMFWYRQDPGLGLRLIYFSYDVKMKEKGDIPEGYSVSREKKERFSLILESASTNQTSMYLCASSLSGTGRRNEKLFFGSGTQLSVL.

The CDR3 loop is CASSLAGVENEQYF. Here the CDR3 DNA reads TGTGCCAGCTCACTGGCGGGGGTTGAGAACGAGCAGTACTTC. The chain recombines TRBV18 with TRBJ2-7; 7 positions match TRBD2. V was clipped by 4 bases and J by 5 bases; unmatched bases: 8. This CDR3 spans 14 amino acids. Per germline, CDR1 KGHSH and CDR2 LQKENI.

V is TRBV6-5 and J is TRBJ1-3; 7 nucleotides match TRBD1. Trimming took 5 bases from V and 2 from J; bases not matched to a gene: 6. The CDR3 is 15 residues long. The germline gives CDR1 MNHEY, CDR2 SVGAGI. The CDR3 sequence: CASSARQGPGNTIYF. CDR3 in DNA: TGTGCCAGCAGTGCCCGACAGGGACCTGGAAACACCATATATTTT.

The chain employs TRBV9 and TRBJ2-5; a possible D gene is TRBD2 (5 bases). Germline values: CDR1 SGDLS, CDR2 YYNGEE. The CDR3 covers 16 residues. Deletions cut 0 bases from V and 5 bases from J, with 17 bases between. The CDR3 here is CASSVGLAQASETQYF. The DNA for the CDR3 is TGTGCCAGCAGCGTAGGCCTAGCCCAGGCCTCGGAGACCCAGTACTTC. Full variable domain (remainder filled in from reference TRBV9 and TRBJ2-5): DSGVTQTPKHLITATGQRVTLRCSPRSGDLSVYWYQQSLDQGLQFLIQYYNGEERAKGNILERFSAQQFPDLHSELNLSSLELGDSALYFCASSVGLAQASETQYFGPGTRLLVL.

The chain carries TRBV9 and TRBJ2-3, with D unclear. The ends were cut back, 2 bases at V and 2 bases at J, with 6 bases in the middle. Germline values: CDR1 SGDLS, CDR2 YYNGEE. The CDR3 contains 13 residues. This chain's CDR3 is CASSVVLTDTQYF. Here the CDR3 DNA reads TGTGCCAGCAGCGTTGTCCTCACAGATACGCAGTATTTT.

The genes are TRBV7-6 and TRBJ1-2, with D unresolved. The germline V and J ends were trimmed by 3 bases and 2 bases, with 10 bases remaining between them. Germline V gives CDR1 SGHVS, CDR2 FNYEAQ. This CDR3 comprises 14 residues. The CDR3: CASSFREDNYGYTF. The CDR3 coding sequence is TGTGCCAGCAGCTTCCGGGAGGACAACTATGGCTACACCTTC.

The chain has TRBV6-5 and TRBJ2-7; D is perhaps TRBD1 (5 bases). Germline-derived CDR1 and CDR2 are MNHEY and SVGAGI. CDR3 size: 14 residues. V lost 8 bases, J lost 3 bases, and 17 bases lay in between. CDR3 loop: CASESTGPFYEQYF. For the CDR3, the DNA is TGTGCCAGCGAAAGTACAGGACCTTTCTACGAGCAGTACTTC.

This chain connects TRBV5-1 to TRBJ2-5; the D gene is possibly TRBD2 (5 bases). Trimming took 1 base from V and 3 from J, leaving 7 bases between them. CDR3 length: 13 amino acids. Germline CDR1 is SGHRS and CDR2 is YFSETQ. The CDR3 here is CASSLPGEETQYF. CDR3 DNA: TGCGCCAGCAGCTTGCCCGGGGAAGAGACCCAGTACTTC.

The rearrangement uses TRBV29-1 and TRBJ2-7; TRBD1 is a possible D gene (6 bases). CDR3 length: 13 residues. Germline V gene lookup returns CDR1 SQVTM and CDR2 ANQGSEA. V was shortened by 3 bases and J by 1 base, with 10 bases between the two germline ends. The CDR3 spells CSVETGSSYEQYF. The CDR3 region has the DNA TGCAGCGTTGAGACAGGTAGTTCCTACGAGCAGTACTTC.

The gene calls are TRBV28 and TRBJ2-3, with 9 nucleotides matching TRBD1. The trim removed 5 bases at V and 5 bases at J, leaving 8 bases unmatched. Germline-derived CDR1 and CDR2 are MDHEN and SYDVKM. The CDR3 is 15 residues long. The CDR3 nucleotides are TGTGCCAGCAGTCACCGGGACAGGGTTGGAGATACGCAGTATTTT. Its protein product is CASSHRDRVGDTQYF.

The chain uses TRBV2 and TRBJ1-2; a weak D match, TRBD1 (6 bases). This CDR3 is built from 14 residues. With 3 bases removed from V and 2 bases from J, the gap between germline ends came to 10 bases. The germline CDR1 and CDR2 sequences are SNHLY and FYNNEI. In DNA, the CDR3 is TGTGCCAGCAGTGACCAACAGGGAAACTATGGCTACACCTTC. Residues: CASSDQQGNYGYTF.

The chain couples TRBV2 to TRBJ2-1; TRBD2 aligns across 9 bases. The CDR3 runs 16 residues. With 8 bases clipped from V and 7 bases from J, the junction kept 15 bases outside the gene matches. From germline, CDR1 is SNHLY and CDR2 FYNNEI. The CDR3 sequence is CASGVDPSGRNNEQFF. Here the CDR3 DNA reads TGTGCCAGCGGGGTCGATCCAAGCGGGAGGAATAATGAGCAGTTCTTC.

The chain uses TRBV6-6 and TRBJ2-7, with D possibly being TRBD2 (6 bases). The CDR3 sequence is 14 residues long. V shed 6 bases and J shed 4 bases, with 16 bases lying between them. Germline CDR1 and CDR2: MNHNY and SVGAGI (reference sequence). The CDR3 DNA is TGTGCCAGCAGGCCCCGGGAGTATAATTACGAGCAGTACTTC. Translating it yields CASRPREYNYEQYF.

This sequence joins TRBV6-1 and TRBJ2-7, with TRBD1 matching 9 bases. The junction had 6 bases not matched to a gene; V was cut back by 6 bases and J by 0 bases. In germline, CDR1 is MNHNS, CDR2 SASEGT. The CDR3 loop spans 15 amino acids. CDR3 DNA sequence: TGTGCCAGCAGCTACACAGGGGGCTACTCCTACGAGCAGTACTTC. Protein: CASSYTGGYSYEQYF.

V gene TRBV7-2 combines with J gene TRBJ2-3; 10 bases line up with TRBD2. With V trimmed by 4 bases and J by 2 bases, 12 bases remained unmatched. The CDR3 consists of 18 residues. Germline values: CDR1 SGHTA, CDR2 FQGNSA. The CDR3 region has the DNA TGTGCCAGCAGCTCCCGACCCCTACTAGCGGGGACCACAGATACGCAGTATTTT. Its protein is CASSSRPLLAGTTDTQYF.

The chain combines TRBV7-2 with TRBJ2-2, with 7 bases fitting TRBD1. This CDR3 comprises 15 residues. The V and J ends lost 4 bases and 6 bases, in that order; junction bases with no gene match: 8. Germline CDR1 reads SGHTA; CDR2 reads FQGNSA. The CDR3 DNA reads TGTGCCAGCAGCTCGTCCCGGGACAGTCCCGGGGAGCTGTTTTTT. Amino acid sequence: CASSSSRDSPGELFF.

The chain combines TRBV7-6 with TRBJ2-3, with no clear D. Trimming removed 1 base from V and 6 bases from J, with 11 bases in between. The germline CDR1 and CDR2 sequences are SGHVS and FNYEAQ. The CDR3 is 14 amino acids. The CDR3 sequence is CASSLGLPADTQYF. Here the CDR3 DNA reads TGTGCCAGCAGCTTAGGCCTACCCGCGGATACGCAGTATTTT.

This sequence joins TRBV28 and TRBJ1-1; D might be TRBD1 (6 bases). Germline V CDR1 and CDR2: MDHEN, SYDVKM. The CDR3 spans 15 residues. The V gene lost 8 bases and the J gene lost 1 base, with 17 bases spanning the gap. The DNA for the CDR3 is TGTGCCAGCGCTTTAACAGGGTTCAGGAACACTGAAGCTTTCTTT. This encodes CASALTGFRNTEAFF.

This clone was counted only a few times. The genes are TRBV6-6 and TRBJ1-2; D uncertain. The germline V gene encodes CDR1 MNHNY and CDR2 SVGAGI (reference sequence). Trimming shortened V by 6 bases and J by 8 bases, and 22 bases separated the two germline ends. The CDR3 loop spans 15 amino acids. For the CDR3, the DNA is TGTGCCAGCAGCCCCCGACACCTCACCCATGGCGGCTACACCTTC. Translating it yields CASSPRHLTHGGYTF.

The rearrangement links TRBV6-1 to TRBJ2-5; the D gene is possibly TRBD2 (5 bases). Germline V gene sequence: CDR1 MNHNS, CDR2 SASEGT. The V end was cut by 4 bases, the J end by 3 bases, with 9 bases between. This CDR3 has 13 residues. CDR3 protein: CASSGTPEETQYF. The CDR3 DNA follows: TGTGCCAGCAGTGGGACTCCTGAAGAGACCCAGTACTTC.

The chain is built from TRBV5-1 and TRBJ2-1; 9 bases match TRBD2. Germline lookup yields CDR1 SGHRS and CDR2 YFSETQ. V was pared by 0 bases and J by 4 bases, with 5 bases of the junction left unmatched. The CDR3 runs to 16 residues. The CDR3 spells CASSLATSGPYNEQFF. As DNA, the CDR3 is TGCGCCAGCAGCTTGGCGACTAGCGGCCCTTACAATGAGCAGTTCTTC. Together with reference TRBV5-1 and TRBJ2-1, the CDR3 gives the full variable domain: KAGVTQTPRYLIKTRGQQVTLSCSPISGHRSVSWYQQTPGQGLQFLFEYFSETQRNKGNFPGRFSGRQFSNSRSEMNVSTLELGDSALYLCASSLATSGPYNEQFFGPGTRLTVL.

The chain employs TRBV2 and TRBJ1-2, with 9 bases fitting TRBD1. J gave up 6 bases and V 5 bases, and 7 bases lay outside the gene matches. The CDR3 has 14 residues. Germline assignment: CDR1 SNHLY and CDR2 FYNNEI. In DNA, the CDR3 is TGTGCCAGCAGTTACAGGGGGCAGGGGAATGGCTACACCTTC. Residues: CASSYRGQGNGYTF.

V and J are TRBV28 and TRBJ2-1; 9 positions match TRBD2. The CDR3 extends over 15 amino acids. The V segment lost 4 bases and the J segment 7 bases; nucleotides outside the gene matches: 8. Germline lookup yields CDR1 MDHEN and CDR2 SYDVKM. This CDR3 reads CASSSPQAGGNEQFF. In nucleotides, the CDR3 is TGTGCCAGCAGTTCTCCCCAAGCGGGGGGTAATGAGCAGTTCTTC.